These 2 T cell receptor beta chains were all obtained from the same sample, sequenced in a study of naive and memory T cell subsets. Two oligonucleotides, mixed equimolar, formed the beta constant-region primer covering TRBC1 and TRBC2. Ligated cDNA was amplified by four rounds of PCR with nested alpha and beta constant-region primers and SP2. One entry per CDR3 protein, called by TCRdb with MiXCR from the UMI-ligation and nested PCR reads. The sample gives around 130,000 distinct CDR3 sequences, approximately 37% of which show up once; 0.75% to 1% is in the top ten. The sequencing input was central memory CD4+ T cells from blood. These receptors all come from a human donor in good health.

V and J are TRBV11-1 and TRBJ2-5; 8 nucleotides line up with TRBD1. V gave up 5 bases and J gave up 7 bases; unmatched junction bases: 9. The germline CDR1 and CDR2 sequences are SGHAT and FQDESV (reference sequence). The CDR3 spans 14 residues. The CDR3 loop reads CASSLGTGGGTQYF. The DNA of the CDR3 is TGTGCCAGCAGCCTAGGGACAGGCGGAGGGACCCAGTACTTC.

The rearrangement joins TRBV28 to TRBJ1-5; TRBD1 aligns across 7 bases. V shed 5 bases and J 3 bases; nucleotides not matched to a gene: 7. There are 15 residues in the CDR3. Germline CDR1 reads MDHEN; CDR2 reads SYDVKM. In DNA form, the CDR3 reads TGTGCCAGCAGTCTCCCGGACAGGAACAATCAGCCCCAGCATTTT. Its translation: CASSLPDRNNQPQHF.